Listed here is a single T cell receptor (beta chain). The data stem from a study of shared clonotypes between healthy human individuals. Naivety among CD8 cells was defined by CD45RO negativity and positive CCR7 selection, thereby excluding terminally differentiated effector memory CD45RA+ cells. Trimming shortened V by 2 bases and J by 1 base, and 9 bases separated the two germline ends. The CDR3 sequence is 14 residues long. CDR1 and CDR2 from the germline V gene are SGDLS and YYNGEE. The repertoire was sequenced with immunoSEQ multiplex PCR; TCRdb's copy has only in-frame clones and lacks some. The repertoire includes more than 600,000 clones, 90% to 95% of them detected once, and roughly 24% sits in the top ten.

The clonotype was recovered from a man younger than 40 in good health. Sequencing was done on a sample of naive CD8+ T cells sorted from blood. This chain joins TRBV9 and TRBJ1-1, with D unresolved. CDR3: CASSVRARNTEAFF. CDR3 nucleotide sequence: TGTGCCAGCAGCGTTCGGGCAAGGAACACTGAAGCTTTCTTT.